This T cell receptor (beta chain) was identified during a study of blood T cell repertoires in COVID-19. Background on the study: Acute and convalescent COVID-19 specimens originated in the United States, Italy and Spain. T cells, B-cell-depleted T cells, or PBMCs supplied cDNA or gDNA.

The CDR3 contains 13 residues. Germline CDR1 is MNHEY and CDR2 is SVGAGI. V shed 4 bases and J shed 3 bases, with 9 bases lying between them. As originally analysed: Counts of nucleated cells, estimated from reference gene primer amplification, were obtained. The repertoire was sequenced with immunoSEQ multiplex PCR; TCRdb's copy has only in-frame clones and lacks some. V and J calls and clone size follow that table, whereas D and trimming were derived from the DNA. Of under 250,000 clones in the sample, around 80% are singletons; the top ten hold approximately 6.6%. The specimen was peripheral blood. The receptor's source is a woman in her seventies with acute or convalescent COVID-19. This chain uses TRBV6-5 with TRBJ2-5; a possible D gene is TRBD2 (6 bases). CDR3 nucleotide sequence: TGTGCCAGCAGTTGGTCGGGGGAAGAGACCCAGTACTTC. It codes for CASSWSGEETQYF.